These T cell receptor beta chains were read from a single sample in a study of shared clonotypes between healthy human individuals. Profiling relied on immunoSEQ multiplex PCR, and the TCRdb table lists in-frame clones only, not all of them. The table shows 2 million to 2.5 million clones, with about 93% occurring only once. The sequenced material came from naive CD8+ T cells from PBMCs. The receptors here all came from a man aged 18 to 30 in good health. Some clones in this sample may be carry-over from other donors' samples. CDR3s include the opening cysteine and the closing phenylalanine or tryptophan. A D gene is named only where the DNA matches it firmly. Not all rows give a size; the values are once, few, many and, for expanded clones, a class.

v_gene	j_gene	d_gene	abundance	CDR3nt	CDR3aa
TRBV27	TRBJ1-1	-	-	TGTGCCAGCAGTTTACTGGCCGGGATGAACACTGAAGCTTTCTTT	CASSLLAGMNTEAFF
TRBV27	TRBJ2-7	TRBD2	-	TGTGCCAGCAGTGCCCTAGCGGGAGCCTACGAGCAGTACTTC	CASSALAGAYEQYF
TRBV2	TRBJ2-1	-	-	TGTGCCAGCAGTGCGGCTGGACAGCCGTACAATGAGCAGTTCTTC	CASSAAGQPYNEQFF
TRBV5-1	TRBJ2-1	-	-	TGCGCCAGCAGCGTAAAGGGGAATGAGCAGTTCTTC	CASSVKGNEQFF
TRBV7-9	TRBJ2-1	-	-	TGTGCCAGCAGCTACTTGACTGGTTCCTACAATGAGCAGTTCTTC	CASSYLTGSYNEQFF
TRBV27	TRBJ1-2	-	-	TGTGCCAGCAGTGGGCCCGGGAAGGTGCAGGGCTACACCTTC	CASSGPGKVQGYTF
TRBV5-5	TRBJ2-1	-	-	TGTGCCAGCAGCTTATTCTGGCGACAGAGCTCCTACAATGAGCAGTTCTTC	CASSLFWRQSSYNEQFF
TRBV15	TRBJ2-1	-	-	TGTGCCACCAGCAAAGGACCCACTGGTGAGCAGTTCTTC	CATSKGPTGEQFF
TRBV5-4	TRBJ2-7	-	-	TGTGCCAGCAGCCCTTTGACGCCATCTGGGGGAAGAATTGAGCAGTACTTC	CASSPLTPSGGRIEQYF
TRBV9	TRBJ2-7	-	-	TGTGCCAGCAGCGTAAGTCTAGCGTCCTACGAGCAGTACTTC	CASSVSLASYEQYF
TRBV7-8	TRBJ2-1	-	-	TGTGCCAGCAGCTTAGACGGGAGTCTGTCCAATGAGCAGTTCTTC	CASSLDGSLSNEQFF
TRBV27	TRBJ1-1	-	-	TGTGCCAGCAGTTTTAATAGTTGGGCAGCTGAAGCTTTCTTT	CASSFNSWAAEAFF
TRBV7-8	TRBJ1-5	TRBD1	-	TGTGCCAGCAGCCCGCAGACAGGGGGCCAGCCCCAGCATTTT	CASSPQTGGQPQHF
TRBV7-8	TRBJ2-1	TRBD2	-	TGTGCCAGCAGCTTTGGACTAGCGGGGAGCTCCTACAATGAGCAGTTCTTC	CASSFGLAGSSYNEQFF
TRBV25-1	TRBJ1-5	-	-	TGTGCCAGCAGTCTAGGGGCAAATCAGCCCCAGCATTTT	CASSLGANQPQHF
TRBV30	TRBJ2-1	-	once	TGTGCCTGGAGCCTCGCCTACAATGAGCAGTTCTTC	CAWSLAYNEQFF
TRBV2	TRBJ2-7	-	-	TGTGCCAGCAGTGTTCCCACAGGGACCGGGTCCTACGAGCAGTACTTC	CASSVPTGTGSYEQYF
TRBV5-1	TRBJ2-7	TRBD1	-	TGCGCCAGCAGCTGGAGACAGGGGGAAGCCTACGAGCAGTACTTC	CASSWRQGEAYEQYF
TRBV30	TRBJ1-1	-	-	TGTGCCTGGAGGAGGAGCACTGAAGCTTTCTTT	CAWRRSTEAFF
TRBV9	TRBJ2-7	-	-	TGTGCCAGCAGCGTAGTAGGAGGGACCTACGAGCAGTACTTC	CASSVVGGTYEQYF
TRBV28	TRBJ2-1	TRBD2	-	TGTGCCAGCAGTCGACGGGGGGGCTACAATGAGCAGTTCTTC	CASSRRGGYNEQFF
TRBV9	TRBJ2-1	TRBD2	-	TGTGCCAGCAGCGATCCCCTAGCGGGAGGGCCCAATGAGCAGTTCTTC	CASSDPLAGGPNEQFF
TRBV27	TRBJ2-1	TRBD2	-	TGTGCCAGCAGTTTACCGATGACTAGCGGAATAATAAATGAGCAGTTCTTC	CASSLPMTSGIINEQFF
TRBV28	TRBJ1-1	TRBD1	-	TGTGCCAGCACCACAGGGACAGGGGGGGCGGACACTGAAGCTTTCTTT	CASTTGTGGADTEAFF
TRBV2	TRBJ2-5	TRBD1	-	TGTGCCAGCATGAGGGGCAGGGGGCAAGAGACCCAGTACTTC	CASMRGRGQETQYF
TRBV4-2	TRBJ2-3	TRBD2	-	TGTGCCAGCAGCCAAGCGACGACTAGCCGAGGCACAGATACGCAGTATTTT	CASSQATTSRGTDTQYF
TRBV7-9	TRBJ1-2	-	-	TGTGCCAGCAGCACAACACGGAGTCCCACGACTAACTATGGCTACACCTTC	CASSTTRSPTTNYGYTF
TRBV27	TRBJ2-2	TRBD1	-	TGTGCCCGCCCGGACAGGGACACCGGGGAGCTGTTTTTT	CARPDRDTGELFF
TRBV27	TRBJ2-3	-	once	TGTGCCAGCAGTTTAGCGTACCCACATGATACGCAGTATTTT	CASSLAYPHDTQYF
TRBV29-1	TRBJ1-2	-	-	TGCAGCGTTGGGGCACTCCCAAATGGCTACACCTTC	CSVGALPNGYTF
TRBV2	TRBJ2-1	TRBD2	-	TGTGCCAGCAGTGAAAGTCCGACGGTAGCGGGAGGAAGTAGTGAGCAGTTCTTC	CASSESPTVAGGSSEQFF
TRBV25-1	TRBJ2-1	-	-	TGTGCCAGCAGTGCCAGTATCAGGAGTTACAATGAGCAGTTCTTC	CASSASIRSYNEQFF
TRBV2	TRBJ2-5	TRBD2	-	TGTGCCAGCCGTAGCGGGAGAGAGACCCAGTACTTC	CASRSGRETQYF
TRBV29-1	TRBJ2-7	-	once	TGCAGCGTTGCGGACAGCCTCTCCTACGAGCAGTACTTC	CSVADSLSYEQYF
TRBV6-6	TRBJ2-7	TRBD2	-	TGTGCCAGCAGTTACTCGTTGGCTAGCGGCTACGAGCAGTACTTC	CASSYSLASGYEQYF
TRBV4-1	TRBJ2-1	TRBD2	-	TGCGCCAGCAGCCAAGTAGGGACTAGCACCTATGAGCAGTTCTTC	CASSQVGTSTYEQFF
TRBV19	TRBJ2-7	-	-	TGTGCCAGTAGTGTTGGGCAGGGGTTCTACGAGCAGTACTTC	CASSVGQGFYEQYF
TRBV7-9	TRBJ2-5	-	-	TGTGCCAGCAGCGAAGCCCTGGGAGGCTCTAGGGAGACCCAGTACTTC	CASSEALGGSRETQYF
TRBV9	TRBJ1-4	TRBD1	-	TGTGCCAGCAGCGCCTCCGCAGGGGGGGGTGAAAAACTGTTTTTT	CASSASAGGGEKLFF
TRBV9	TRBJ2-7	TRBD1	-	TGTGCCAGCAGCCACCGGGACAGGGGTATCTACGAGCAGTACTTC	CASSHRDRGIYEQYF
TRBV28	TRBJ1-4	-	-	TGTGCCAGCAGTCCCCATCAGCGGGGAAAACTGTTTTTT	CASSPHQRGKLFF
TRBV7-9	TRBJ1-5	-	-	TGTGCCAGCAGCTTAAATCCCACCATGGCAGGCAATCAGCCCCAGCATTTT	CASSLNPTMAGNQPQHF
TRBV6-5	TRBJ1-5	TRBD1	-	TGTGCCAGCAGTTACCAGGACAGGAGCAATCAGCCCCAGCATTTT	CASSYQDRSNQPQHF
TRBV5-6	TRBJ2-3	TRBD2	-	TGTGCCAGCAGCTTGGGTAGCGGGAGGCGGGATACGCAGTATTTT	CASSLGSGRRDTQYF
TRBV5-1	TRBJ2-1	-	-	TGCGCCAGCAGCTTCCCGGGACTGAGTTACAATGAGCAGTTCTTC	CASSFPGLSYNEQFF
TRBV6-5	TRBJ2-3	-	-	TGTGCCAGCAGTTACTCGACTAGGTCTCCGAGGTATACGCAGTATTTT	CASSYSTRSPRYTQYF
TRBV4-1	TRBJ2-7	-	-	TGCGCCAGCAGCCCCCGAGGAAGCTACGAGCAGTACTTC	CASSPRGSYEQYF
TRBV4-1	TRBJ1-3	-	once	TGCGCCAGCAGCGACCGTTGGAACTCTGGAAACACCATATATTTT	CASSDRWNSGNTIYF
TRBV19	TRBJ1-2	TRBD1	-	TGTGCCAGTAGAAGGGACAGGGGTCTGGACTATGGCTACACCTTC	CASRRDRGLDYGYTF
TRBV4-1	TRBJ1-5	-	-	TGCGCCAGCAGCCAGGAAAGGGGCAATCAGCCCCAGCATTTT	CASSQERGNQPQHF
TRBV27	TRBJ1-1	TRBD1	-	TGTGCCAGCAGTTTACGACAGGGGCACACTGAAGCTTTCTTT	CASSLRQGHTEAFF
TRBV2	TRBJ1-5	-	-	TGTGCCAGCAGTGAAATCCCCAACGGAGAACAGCCCCAGCATTTT	CASSEIPNGEQPQHF
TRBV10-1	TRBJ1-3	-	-	TGCGCCAGCAGCCTGGACAGTTACTCTGGAAACACCATATATTTT	CASSLDSYSGNTIYF
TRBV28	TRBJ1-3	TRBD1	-	TGTGCCAGCAGTTTCACACCGACAGGGGCCTCTGGAAACACCATATATTTT	CASSFTPTGASGNTIYF
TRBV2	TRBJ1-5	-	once	TGTGCCAGCTGGGAAGGATATAGCAATCAGCCCCAGCATTTT	CASWEGYSNQPQHF
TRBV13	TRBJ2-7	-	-	TGTGCCAGCAGCTTAGTTCGCCAGGACCTTGTCGAGCAGTACTTC	CASSLVRQDLVEQYF
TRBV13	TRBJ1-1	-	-	TGTGCCAGCAGCCTAGGACAGTCTGTCTCTTTCTTT	CASSLGQSVSFF
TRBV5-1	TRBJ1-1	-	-	TGCGCCAGCAGCTTGATTGGCGGGCCCCCTGAAGCTTTCTTT	CASSLIGGPPEAFF